This is a list of T cell receptor beta chains from one sample in a study of blood T cell repertoires in COVID-19. Using immunoSEQ multiplex PCR, the repertoire was profiled, and TCRdb retains in-frame clones only, with some absent. The table lists 400,000 to 450,000 clones, around nine tenths of them singletons. Source material: peripheral blood. The receptors come from a man between 18 and 29 years old with COVID-19, enrolled during active disease. CDR3s leave out the opening cysteine and the closing phenylalanine or tryptophan. Each record gives: V gene, J gene, CDR3 protein.

>TRBV3-1/TRBV3-2|TRBJ2-5
ASSELAGPETQY
>TRBV6-5|TRBJ1-3
ASSYSFGGKGNTIY
>TRBV7-6|TRBJ2-7
ASSRWGGAYEQY
>TRBV18|TRBJ2-2
ASSPSLAGGPAGELF
>TRBV7-2|TRBJ2-7
ASRVTSLGPYEQY
>TRBV7-3|TRBJ2-3
ASSPKDPSGCPKDTQY
>TRBV7-2|TRBJ2-7
ASSTDRGIEQY
>TRBV5-5|TRBJ1-6
ASSLAGGEYFSYNSPLH
>TRBV24-1|TRBJ2-1
ATGTSGSFNEQF
>TRBV24-1|TRBJ1-1
ATSDSKTGVGTEAF
>TRBV7-6|TRBJ2-7
ASSLVSGGEQY
>TRBV12-3/TRBV12-4|TRBJ1-2
ASSWALYGYT
>TRBV27|TRBJ1-5
ASGEPQH
>TRBV18|TRBJ2-1
ASSPNSGQPGNEQF
>TRBV2|TRBJ2-3
ASLDREGTDTQY
>TRBV5-1|TRBJ2-2
ASRLEGPGTGELF
>TRBV7-5|TRBJ1-2
VRSPPPQISLRGYT
>TRBV15|TRBJ1-4
ATSGRATNEKLF
>TRBV14|TRBJ2-3
ASKGPGQSTDTQY
>TRBV2|TRBJ1-1
ASTHRDPRDTEAF
>TRBV2|TRBJ1-1
ASKQGDTEAF
>TRBV10-3|TRBJ2-1
AITPGLEFNEQF
>TRBV6-1|TRBJ1-5
ASSGRDRVVGQPQH